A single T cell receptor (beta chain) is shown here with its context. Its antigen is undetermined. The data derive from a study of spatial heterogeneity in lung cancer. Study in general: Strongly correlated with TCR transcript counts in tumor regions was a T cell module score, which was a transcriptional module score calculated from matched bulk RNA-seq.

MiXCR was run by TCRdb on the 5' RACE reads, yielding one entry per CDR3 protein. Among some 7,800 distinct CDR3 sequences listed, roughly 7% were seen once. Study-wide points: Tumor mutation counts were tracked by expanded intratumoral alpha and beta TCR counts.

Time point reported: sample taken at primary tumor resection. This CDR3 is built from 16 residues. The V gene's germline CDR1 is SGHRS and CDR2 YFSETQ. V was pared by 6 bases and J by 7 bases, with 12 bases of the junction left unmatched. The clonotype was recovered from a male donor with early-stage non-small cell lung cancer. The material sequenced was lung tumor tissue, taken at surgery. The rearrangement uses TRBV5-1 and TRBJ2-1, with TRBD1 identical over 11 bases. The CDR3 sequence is CASTSLPDRGLNEQFF. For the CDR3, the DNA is TGCGCCAGCACAAGCTTGCCGGACAGGGGGCTAAATGAGCAGTTCTTC.